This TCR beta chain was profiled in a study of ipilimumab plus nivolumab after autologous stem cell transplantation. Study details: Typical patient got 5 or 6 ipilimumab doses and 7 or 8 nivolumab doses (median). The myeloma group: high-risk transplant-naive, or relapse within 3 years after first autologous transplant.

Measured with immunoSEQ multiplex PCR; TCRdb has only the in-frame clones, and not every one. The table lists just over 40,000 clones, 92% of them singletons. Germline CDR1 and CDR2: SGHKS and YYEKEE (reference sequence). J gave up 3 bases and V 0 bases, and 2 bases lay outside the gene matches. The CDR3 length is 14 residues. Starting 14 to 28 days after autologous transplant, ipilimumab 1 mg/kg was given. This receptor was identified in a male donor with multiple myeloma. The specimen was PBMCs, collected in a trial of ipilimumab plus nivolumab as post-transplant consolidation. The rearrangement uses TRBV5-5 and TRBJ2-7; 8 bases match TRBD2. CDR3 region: CASSLGTSSYEQYF. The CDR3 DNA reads TGTGCCAGCAGCTTGGGGACTAGCAGCTACGAGCAGTACTTC.